Listed below are T cell receptor beta chains from one sample, sequenced in a study of blood T cells in healthy people across ages. MiXCR was run by TCRdb on the 5' RACE reads, yielding one entry per CDR3 protein. This sample carries about 1.4 million distinct CDR3 sequences, roughly 64% of them seen once, and the ten largest clones take 5.5% to 8%. What was sequenced was blood. All receptors come from a man aged 18 to 30 in good health. Each CDR3 is given with its conserved first and last residue. D genes are given only for firm matches. Clone size appears in some rows only: once, few, many, or a class for an expanded clone.

>TRBJ2-1|NA|TRBD2|TRBV5-1
CASRPIGLVVDEQFF
TGCGCCAGCAGACCTATAGGACTAGTCGTCGATGAGCAGTTCTTC
>TRBJ1-4|NA|TRBD1|TRBV2
CASRGDRAEKLFF
TGTGCCAGCAGAGGTGACAGGGCCGAAAAACTGTTTTTT
>TRBJ1-5|NA|NA|TRBV9
CASSGRREGQPQHF
TGTGCCAGCAGCGGCAGGCGGGAAGGTCAGCCCCAGCATTTT
>TRBJ2-3|NA|TRBD2|TRBV20-1
CSAIAGGVDTQYF
TGCAGTGCTATAGCGGGAGGGGTAGATACGCAGTATTTT
>TRBJ2-1|NA|TRBD2|TRBV6-6
CASSYAAGANEQFF
TGTGCCAGCAGTTACGCGGCGGGAGCCAATGAGCAGTTCTTC
>TRBJ2-1|NA|TRBD2|TRBV27
CASSPKTSGSTYEQFF
TGTGCCAGCAGCCCGAAGACTAGCGGGAGTACATATGAGCAGTTCTTC
>TRBJ2-1|NA|TRBD2|TRBV6-1
CASSKSPIGYKREEQFF
TGTGCCAGCAGTAAAAGCCCAATAGGATATAAGCGGGAGGAGCAGTTCTTC
>TRBJ2-5|few|NA|TRBV6-2/TRBV6-3
CASSYSTLAETQYF
TGTGCCAGCAGTTACTCCACCCTAGCGGAGACCCAGTACTTC
>TRBJ2-5|few|NA|TRBV4-1
CASSQEREILYF
TGCGCCAGCAGCCAAGAACGGGAGATACTGTACTTC
>TRBJ2-1|many|NA|TRBV29-1
CSGTRRTEQFF
TGCAGCGGAACTCGTAGAACGGAGCAGTTCTTC
>TRBJ2-1|NA|TRBD1|TRBV6-1
CATSPGGAKNEQFF
TGTGCCACAAGCCCAGGGGGCGCAAAAAATGAGCAGTTCTTC
>TRBJ2-1|once|TRBD1|TRBV20-1
CSARGQGQGDNEQFF
TGCAGTGCTAGAGGGCAGGGACAGGGGGACAATGAGCAGTTCTTC
>TRBJ2-5|NA|TRBD2|TRBV20-1
CSASLAAGTQYF
TGCAGTGCTAGTCTAGCGGCGGGGACCCAGTACTTC
>TRBJ2-5|NA|TRBD1|TRBV29-1
CSVGGDSPWGETQYF
TGCAGCGTTGGAGGGGACAGCCCTTGGGGAGAGACCCAGTACTTC
>TRBJ1-5|NA|NA|TRBV4-1
CASSQDGGYLLQHF
TGCGCCAGCAGCCAAGACGGGGGGTATCTCCTCCAGCATTTT
>TRBJ2-7|NA|TRBD1|TRBV30
CARSGGTGSYEQYF
TGTGCCCGGAGTGGCGGGACAGGTTCCTACGAGCAGTACTTC
>TRBJ2-3|NA|TRBD2|TRBV10-3
CAISDMRGLAASTDTQYF
TGTGCCATCAGTGATATGCGGGGACTAGCTGCTAGCACAGATACGCAGTATTTT
>TRBJ2-3|NA|NA|TRBV3-1
CASSQYPRDTQYF
TGTGCCAGCAGCCAATATCCGCGCGATACGCAGTATTTT
>TRBJ2-1|NA|TRBD2|TRBV12-3/TRBV12-4
CASKAWLAVSRSSDNEQFF
TGTGCCAGCAAAGCTTGGCTAGCGGTTTCCCGATCGTCGGACAATGAGCAGTTCTTC
>TRBJ2-4|NA|NA|TRBV28
CASSGWEQYF
TGTGCCAGCAGCGGGTGGGAGCAGTACTTC
>TRBJ2-5|few|NA|TRBV5-6
CASSWGHPSSYGQYF
TGTGCCAGCAGCTGGGGACACCCGAGCTCCTACGGGCAGTACTTC
>TRBJ2-5|NA|NA|TRBV29-1
CSVDWQETQYF
TGCAGCGTCGACTGGCAAGAGACCCAGTACTTC
>TRBJ2-7|NA|TRBD2|TRBV3-1
CASSPGLAGPFHYEQYF
TGTGCCAGCAGCCCAGGACTAGCGGGGCCGTTCCACTACGAGCAGTACTTC
>TRBJ1-4|NA|NA|TRBV6-5
CASSPPGTNEKLFF
TGTGCCAGCAGCCCCCCCGGAACTAATGAAAAACTGTTTTTT
>TRBJ1-1|NA|NA|TRBV9
CASGPGGEAFF
TGTGCCAGCGGTCCGGGCGGTGAAGCTTTCTTT
>TRBJ2-1|NA|TRBD2|TRBV10-3
CAAGGGPNEQFF
TGTGCGGCGGGGGGAGGGCCCAATGAGCAGTTCTTC
>TRBJ1-2|NA|NA|TRBV6-2/TRBV6-3
CASSPDSLPHYGYTF
TGTGCCAGCAGTCCCGACAGTCTCCCGCACTATGGCTACACCTTC
>TRBJ1-1|NA|NA|TRBV6-5
CASSRDPGTIGTEAFF
TGTGCCAGCAGCCGGGACCCAGGCACAATTGGAACTGAAGCTTTCTTT
>TRBJ1-2|few|NA|TRBV25-1
CASSDFEGLGDGYTF
TGTGCCAGCAGTGATTTCGAGGGGCTGGGGGATGGCTACACCTTC
>TRBJ2-7|few|TRBD2|TRBV10-1
CASSGGTSGYEQYF
TGCGCCAGCAGTGGCGGGACTAGCGGGTACGAGCAGTACTTC
>TRBJ2-3|NA|TRBD1|TRBV28
CASSPGTGLLSNTQYF
TGTGCCAGCAGCCCGGGGACAGGACTCCTGAGTAATACGCAGTATTTT
>TRBJ1-1|NA|NA|TRBV9
CASSEAGKATEAFF
TGTGCCAGCAGCGAGGCAGGGAAGGCGACTGAAGCTTTCTTT
>TRBJ1-5|NA|TRBD1|TRBV29-1
CSVRQGGNQPQHF
TGCAGCGTTAGACAGGGGGGCAATCAGCCCCAGCATTTT
>TRBJ2-1|NA|TRBD2|TRBV7-9
CAIPREDLTYNEQFF
TGTGCCATACCCCGGGAGGACTTGACCTACAATGAGCAGTTCTTC
>TRBJ2-5|NA|NA|TRBV29-1
CSVEDLGIRETQYF
TGCAGCGTTGAAGATCTTGGTATCAGGGAGACCCAGTACTTC
>TRBJ2-7|NA|TRBD2|TRBV7-9
CASSSVLAGPSYEQYF
TGTGCCAGCAGCTCAGTACTAGCGGGACCTTCCTACGAGCAGTACTTC
>TRBJ2-3|NA|TRBD2|TRBV3-1
CASRRTSGYGTDTQYF
TGTGCCAGCAGGAGGACTAGCGGGTATGGCACAGATACGCAGTATTTT
>TRBJ1-2|NA|TRBD1|TRBV12-3/TRBV12-4
CASSSIPGQAHGYTF
TGTGCCAGCAGTTCCATTCCGGGACAGGCGCATGGCTACACCTTC